Shown below are 15 T cell receptor beta chains from a single sample sequenced in a study of shared clonotypes between healthy human individuals. The repertoire was sequenced with immunoSEQ multiplex PCR; TCRdb's copy has only in-frame clones and lacks some. The sample lists around 2.1 million clones; approximately 95% were seen once. The sequenced sample was naive CD4+ T cells sorted from blood. This sample's subset: CD45RA+ positively selected. Receptors originate from a man aged 18 to 35 in good health.

This chain joins TRBV27 and TRBJ1-5; maybe TRBD1 (5 bases). CDR3 length: 18 residues. V was pared by 5 bases and J by 2 bases, with 22 bases between. Germline-derived CDR1 and CDR2 are MNHEY and SMNVEV (reference sequence). Here the CDR3 reads CASSTRGRRPSGNQPQHF. The CDR3, as DNA: TGTGCCAGCAGTACCCGGGGACGGCGACCCTCGGGCAATCAGCCCCAGCATTTT.

The V and J genes are TRBV2 and TRBJ2-2; unclear D gene. The CDR3 covers 13 residues. V was trimmed by 7 bases and J by 7 bases, leaving 13 bases between them. Germline CDR1 and CDR2: SNHLY and FYNNEI. As DNA, the CDR3 is TGTGCCAGCAAGGACCGCCCCAACGGGGAGCTGTTTTTT. It encodes CASKDRPNGELFF.

The chain combines TRBV7-2 with TRBJ1-4; the D gene is possibly TRBD1 (5 bases). This CDR3 has 17 amino acids. V lost 4 bases and J lost 2, with 17 bases in between. Looked up from germline, CDR1 is SGHTA and CDR2 is FQGNSA. DNA of the CDR3: TGTGCCAGCAGCTCCTGGGGGATTGGAGCCACTAATGAAAAACTGTTTTTT. Amino acids: CASSSWGIGATNEKLFF.

About this clone: Other DNA sequences in the sample encode the same CDR3. The chain links TRBV4-1 to TRBJ1-3; D gene unclear. In germline, CDR1 is MGHRA, CDR2 YSYEKL. Between the trimmed V and J ends, which lost 0 bases and 4 bases, there was a span of 7 bases. CDR3 length: 14 residues. Written as DNA, the CDR3 is TGCGCCAGCAGCCAAGAGGGCAGAGGAAACACCATATATTTT. It specifies CASSQEGRGNTIYF.

V is TRBV19 and J is TRBJ1-5; 7 bases align to TRBD1. The trim removed 6 bases at V and 7 bases at J, leaving 9 bases unmatched. CDR3 length: 14 amino acids. Looked up from germline, CDR1 is LNHDA and CDR2 is SQIVND (reference sequence). CDR3 region: CASSNTGVWQPQHF. The CDR3 DNA follows: TGTGCCAGTAGCAATACAGGGGTGTGGCAGCCCCAGCATTTT.

The V call is TRBV18, the J call TRBJ2-1, with D uncertain. The CDR3 is made up of 17 amino acids. Trimming pared 5 bases from V and 0 bases from J, leaving 17 bases between. Per germline, CDR1 KGHSH and CDR2 LQKENI. The DNA of the CDR3 is TGTGCCAGCTCAACACTCCAGGCCACCCACTCCTACAATGAGCAGTTCTTC. The encoded protein is CASSTLQATHSYNEQFF.

This chain uses TRBV5-6 with TRBJ2-1; unclear D gene. V lost 4 bases to trimming and J lost 3 bases, with 8 bases between them. The CDR3 totals 13 residues. From germline, CDR1 is SGHDT and CDR2 YYEEEE. The CDR3 DNA follows: TGTGCCAGCAGCCTACTCCTCTACAATGAGCAGTTCTTC. Its protein product is CASSLLLYNEQFF.

CDR3 sequence: CASSLQQISGANVLTF. The CDR3 nucleotides read TGCGCCAGCAGCTTACAACAGATCTCTGGGGCCAACGTCCTGACTTTC. The chain joins TRBV5-1 to TRBJ2-6, with no clear D. Germline V gives CDR1 SGHRS, CDR2 YFSETQ. The V gene lost 2 bases and the J gene lost 0 bases, with 9 bases spanning the gap. The CDR3 extends over 16 amino acids.

The gene calls are TRBV28 and TRBJ1-5; the D is unclear. Germline CDR1 and CDR2: MDHEN and SYDVKM. CDR3 length equals 14 residues. V gave up 10 bases and J gave up 6 bases, with 19 bases separating them. As DNA, the CDR3 is TGTGCCACCAGGAGTCAAGGGTTGAGTCAGCCCCAGCATTTT. The encoded protein is CATRSQGLSQPQHF.

This clone was found once. CDR3 region: CASLLGERSYEQYF. CDR3 nucleotides: TGTGCCAGTTTGTTAGGTGAGCGGTCCTACGAGCAGTACTTC. The chain recombines TRBV27 with TRBJ2-7; a possible D gene is TRBD2 (5 bases). The CDR3 length is 14 residues. Germline V gene data show CDR1 as MNHEY and CDR2 as SMNVEV (reference sequence). The germline V and J ends were trimmed by 9 bases and 1 base, with 16 bases remaining between them.

Note on this clone: This sample also contains other DNA sequences that code for the same CDR3. The rearrangement uses TRBV28 and TRBJ2-1; TRBD2 matches at 7 bases. Germline CDR1 is MDHEN and CDR2 is SYDVKM. With V trimmed by 8 bases and J by 3 bases, 4 bases remained unmatched. The CDR3 loop spans 13 amino acids. CDR3 region: CASRGGGYNEQFF. CDR3 in DNA: TGTGCCAGCCGCGGGGGAGGCTACAATGAGCAGTTCTTC.

V usage is TRBV9 and J usage is TRBJ2-1, with 7 positions matching TRBD1. Germline V lookup: CDR1 SGDLS, CDR2 YYNGEE. With V trimmed by 0 bases and J by 6 bases, 6 bases remained unmatched. CDR3 length equals 15 residues. CDR3 bases: TGTGCCAGCAGCGTAGACCGGGACAGCCCCAATGAGCAGTTCTTC. This translates into CASSVDRDSPNEQFF. Full variable domain (remainder filled in from reference TRBV9 and TRBJ2-1): DSGVTQTPKHLITATGQRVTLRCSPRSGDLSVYWYQQSLDQGLQFLIQYYNGEERAKGNILERFSAQQFPDLHSELNLSSLELGDSALYFCASSVDRDSPNEQFFGPGTRLTVL.

Remarks on this clone: The identical CDR3 is also encoded by other nucleotide sequences in the sample. J is TRBJ2-5 and V is TRBV6-6, with D unresolved. CDR1 MNHNY and CDR2 SVGAGI come from the germline V gene (reference sequence). Deletions cut 7 bases from V and 4 bases from J, with 7 bases between. The length of the CDR3 is 11 residues. CDR3 amino acids: CASTLRETQYF. The CDR3 nucleotides read TGTGCCAGCACCCTAAGAGAGACCCAGTACTTC.

This clone was counted a single time. The rearrangement joins TRBV6-1 to TRBJ2-7; TRBD1 or TRBD2 may be the D gene (6 bases each). The CDR3 has 15 residues. V lost 7 bases, J lost 5 bases, and 21 bases lay in between. Germline CDR1 is MNHNS and CDR2 is SASEGT. The CDR3, as DNA: TGTGCCAGCACCCGGGGGCGGAGGGGTGACGACGAGCAGTACTTC. Encoded protein: CASTRGRRGDDEQYF.

The chain has TRBV30 and TRBJ1-6, with D possibly being TRBD1 (6 bases). The CDR3 loop spans 16 amino acids. The ends were cut back, 0 bases at V and 4 bases at J, with 13 bases in the middle. CDR1 is GTSNPN, CDR2 SVGIG, per germline (reference sequence). The CDR3 DNA reads TGTGCCTGGAGTGTAGGGCCAGGGGTTTATAATTCACCCCTCCACTTT. Protein product: CAWSVGPGVYNSPLHF.